This TCR beta chain was documented in a study of blood T cell repertoires in COVID-19. Across the study: The origin of the acute and convalescent COVID-19 samples was the United States, Italy and Spain. Nucleic acid was either cDNA or gDNA, and it came from T cells, B-cell-depleted T cells, or PBMCs.

Germline V gene lookup returns CDR1 MNHEY and CDR2 SVGAGI. This CDR3 has 15 residues. Unmatched junction bases numbered 13, after V lost 6 bases and J lost 8 bases. Original methodology: Reference gene primer amplification in the assay estimated nucleated cell counts. TCRdb's table, derived via immunoSEQ multiplex PCR, lists solely in-frame clones and lacks some. The D gene and trimming were derived from the DNA, and the V and J assignments and clone size from that table. The top ten hold 10% to 15% of the sample, which has roughly 150,000 clones, about four fifths seen once. The gene calls are TRBV6-5 and TRBJ1-1, with 9 bases matching TRBD1. The sequencing sample was made of peripheral blood. This TCR was recovered from a man between 65 and 80 years old who had recovered from COVID-19. The CDR3 spells CASSSGTGWITEAFF. CDR3 DNA sequence: TGTGCCAGCAGCTCCGGGACAGGGTGGATAACGGAAGCTTTCTTT.